A single sample gave rise to the 11 T cell receptor beta chains below, sequenced in a study of shared clonotypes between healthy human individuals. Some clones are missing from TCRdb's copy, which holds only in-frame ones; the method was immunoSEQ multiplex PCR. The sample carries 2,500,000 or so clones, approximately 90% recorded once. Material: naive CD4+ T cells sorted from blood. Stated subset: CD45RA+ positively selected. Receptors originate from a man aged 18 to 35 in good health.

The gene calls are TRBV27 and TRBJ2-2; tentative D call: TRBD1 (6 bases). The CDR3 has 14 residues. The germline gives CDR1 MNHEY, CDR2 SMNVEV (reference sequence). Trimming shortened V by 4 bases and J by 5 bases, and 11 bases separated the two germline ends. The DNA for the CDR3 is TGTGCCAGCAGTTGGGGGCAACTAACCGGGGAGCTGTTTTTT. Residues: CASSWGQLTGELFF.

A note on this clone: This sample also contains other DNA sequences that code for the same CDR3. This chain joins TRBV4-1 and TRBJ2-7, with 15 bases lining up with TRBD2. Germline V gene data show CDR1 as MGHRA and CDR2 as YSYEKL. The V segment lost 3 bases and the J segment 2 bases; nucleotides outside the gene matches: 2. The CDR3 runs to 16 residues. In DNA, the CDR3 is TGCGCCAGCAGCCAGGGACTAGCGGGGGGAACCTACGAGCAGTACTTC. Its translation is CASSQGLAGGTYEQYF.

The chain links TRBV7-2 to TRBJ2-1; TRBD2 matches at 7 bases. The CDR3 has 15 amino acids. V shed 5 bases, J shed 7 bases, and the junction held 11 bases outside the gene matches. CDR1 is SGHTA, CDR2 FQGNSA, per germline. CDR3 nucleotide sequence: TGTGCCAGCAGCCCCGGGCGGGAGCAAAGGAATGAGCAGTTCTTC. It specifies CASSPGREQRNEQFF.

This chain joins TRBV6-1 and TRBJ1-5, with a possible D match to TRBD1 (6 bases). The CDR3 spans 16 residues. CDR1 and CDR2 (germline): MNHNS, SASEGT. Trimming cost V 2 bases and J 3 bases, with 14 bases left between them. DNA of the CDR3: TGTGCCAGCAGTGAATACAGGGAGGGACTCAATCAGCCCCAGCATTTT. It is translated as CASSEYREGLNQPQHF.

This chain links TRBV10-3 with TRBJ1-2; 7 bases line up with TRBD1. Trimming took 2 bases from V and 3 from J; bases not matched to a gene: 15. There are 18 residues in the CDR3. Germline-derived CDR1 and CDR2 are ENHRY and SYGVKD. The CDR3 sequence: CAISEPRDRANPYYGYTF. CDR3 bases: TGTGCCATCAGTGAGCCCCGAGACAGGGCCAACCCATACTATGGCTACACCTTC.

In the case of this clone: The same CDR3 arises from other DNA sequences in this sample as well. The chain links TRBV2 to TRBJ2-6; no firm D call. The CDR3 is 13 residues long. Germline lookup yields CDR1 SNHLY and CDR2 FYNNEI. Trimming took off 6 bases at V and 3 bases at J, with 6 bases between the two ends. The CDR3 loop is CASRVSGANVLTF. CDR3 nucleotides: TGTGCCAGCAGAGTAAGTGGGGCCAACGTCCTGACTTTC.

The V call is TRBV5-1, the J call TRBJ2-2; a weak D match, TRBD1 (5 bases). V lost 2 bases, J lost 6 bases, and 23 bases lay in between. This CDR3 region has 18 residues. Germline CDR1 is SGHRS and CDR2 is YFSETQ. The CDR3 sequence is CASSFISRRQTIPGELFF. CDR3 coding DNA: TGCGCCAGCAGCTTTATCTCACGGAGACAGACCATTCCCGGGGAGCTGTTTTTT.

This sequence joins TRBV6-5 and TRBJ2-7, with 7 nucleotides matching TRBD1. The CDR3 contains 13 residues. Trimming cost V 2 bases and J 6 bases; bases outside gene matches: 4. Germline CDR1 is MNHEY and CDR2 is SVGAGI. The CDR3 DNA sequence: TGTGCCAGCAGTTACAGGGGACAGTCCGAGCAGTACTTC. Its translation is CASSYRGQSEQYF.

The rearrangement uses TRBV5-4 and TRBJ2-3, with no clear D. V dropped 6 bases and J dropped 5 bases, with 13 bases sitting between them. The CDR3 length is 13 residues. From germline, CDR1 is SGHNT and CDR2 YYREEE (reference sequence). CDR3 bases: TGTGCCAGCAACGGACCAGAACAAGATACGCAGTATTTT. Protein product: CASNGPEQDTQYF.

This clone was seen a single time. This chain uses TRBV19 with TRBJ2-7; D remains unclear. This CDR3 has 11 amino acids. Trimming stripped 2 bases from V and 5 bases from J, with 4 bases between. Germline assignment: CDR1 LNHDA and CDR2 SQIVND (reference sequence). CDR3 amino acids: CASSIQNEQYF. Written as DNA, the CDR3 is TGTGCCAGTAGTATACAAAACGAGCAGTACTTC.

About this clone itself: Other DNA sequences in the same sample also yield this CDR3. The chain employs TRBV5-4 and TRBJ2-2, with a possible D match to TRBD2 (5 bases). Trimming cost V 0 bases and J 2 bases, with 8 bases left between them. The CDR3 length is 15 residues. Germline V lookup: CDR1 SGHNT, CDR2 YYREEE (reference sequence). DNA for the CDR3: TGTGCCAGCAGCTTGGCCGGGGTTAACACCGGGGAGCTGTTTTTT. As protein: CASSLAGVNTGELFF.